A single sample is the source of the 15 T cell receptor beta chains below, sequenced in a study of blood T cell repertoires in COVID-19. Sequencing was performed with immunoSEQ multiplex PCR; in TCRdb, only in-frame clones are kept and a portion is missing. The sample contains around 110,000 clones, 71% of which appear only once. The sequencing input was peripheral blood. The origin of the receptors is a human donor with acute or convalescent COVID-19. The donor label of this sample is uncertain.

J is TRBJ1-6 and V is TRBV3-1 (or the pseudogene TRBV3-2); no clear D. Germline V lookup: CDR1 LGHDT, CDR2 YNNKEL (reference sequence). V was pared by 3 bases and J by 7 bases, with 4 bases between. The CDR3 sequence is 12 residues long. The CDR3 sequence is CASSHQNSPLHF. The CDR3 DNA sequence: TGTGCCAGCAGCCATCAGAATTCACCCCTCCACTTT.

The V gene is TRBV3-1 (or the pseudogene TRBV3-2), the J gene TRBJ1-5, with D maybe TRBD1 (6 bases). CDR1 and CDR2 from the germline V gene are LGHDT and YNNKEL (reference sequence). Trimming left V 6 bases short and J 5 bases short, with 11 bases between. The CDR3 consists of 13 residues. The CDR3 loop is CASSLWTDQPQHF. The CDR3, as DNA: TGTGCCAGCAGTCTGTGGACAGATCAGCCCCAGCATTTT.

V is TRBV19 and J is TRBJ1-1, with TRBD1 identical over 8 bases. The V segment lost 0 bases and the J segment 5 bases; nucleotides outside the gene matches: 5. Germline CDR1 and CDR2: LNHDA and SQIVND (reference sequence). CDR3 length: 15 residues. CDR3 residues: CASSIETGVRTEAFF. CDR3 DNA sequence: TGTGCCAGTAGTATAGAGACAGGGGTAAGGACTGAAGCTTTCTTT.

The CDR3 DNA sequence: TGTGCCATCAGTGAGCCCCAATACCAGGGAACCTACACCTTC. Its translation is CAISEPQYQGTYTF. The chain joins TRBV10-3 to TRBJ1-2; TRBD1 might be the D (5 bases). From germline, CDR1 is ENHRY and CDR2 SYGVKD. V was pared by 2 bases and J by 10 bases, with 17 bases between. This CDR3 spans 14 amino acids.

This clone showed up just once. This chain links TRBV10-2 with TRBJ1-6; D might be TRBD1 (6 bases). Germline CDR1 and CDR2: WSHSY and SAAADI. The CDR3 totals 16 residues. Deletions cut 6 bases from V and 0 bases from J, with 12 bases between. CDR3: CASRLQGSSYNSPLHF. The CDR3, as DNA: TGCGCCAGCAGACTACAGGGCAGCTCCTATAATTCACCCCTCCACTTT.

This clone was picked up one time. The V gene is TRBV5-1, the J gene TRBJ2-3; TRBD1 is a possible D gene (5 bases). The ends were cut back, 0 bases at V and 2 bases at J, with 13 bases in the middle. The V gene's germline CDR1 is SGHRS and CDR2 YFSETQ. The CDR3 is made up of 16 amino acids. The CDR3 DNA sequence: TGCGCCAGCAGCTTGGTTCCAGGGTCCTCCACAGATACGCAGTATTTT. Its translation is CASSLVPGSSTDTQYF.

The chain is built from TRBV9 and TRBJ1-2; 10 bases match TRBD1. The CDR3 extends over 14 amino acids. In germline, CDR1 is SGDLS, CDR2 YYNGEE. V lost 3 bases and J lost 6; bases outside the gene matches: 5. Written as DNA, the CDR3 is TGTGCCAGCAGCGGACCCGGGACAGGGGATGGCTACACCTTC. Translation: CASSGPGTGDGYTF.

The rearrangement uses TRBV5-6 and TRBJ1-6; perhaps TRBD1 as D (5 bases). Germline V gene sequence: CDR1 SGHDT, CDR2 YYEEEE. Deletions cut 3 bases from V and 7 bases from J, with 14 bases between. The CDR3 contains 15 residues. The chain's CDR3 is CASSSPGLGNSPLHF. CDR3 DNA: TGTGCCAGCAGCTCACCGGGACTTGGGAATTCACCCCTCCACTTT.

This clone occurred many times. CDR3 residues: CASRVQRSNEKLFF. The CDR3 DNA follows: TGTGCCAGCAGAGTACAGAGATCTAATGAAAAACTGTTTTTT. This sequence joins TRBV2 and TRBJ1-4, with unresolved D. V was cut by 6 bases and J by 3 bases, with 11 bases left in between. The CDR3 spans 14 residues. CDR1 SNHLY and CDR2 FYNNEI come from the germline V gene.

The chain employs TRBV12-3 or TRBV12-4 and TRBJ1-5; D is perhaps TRBD1 (6 bases). Deletions cut 6 bases from V and 7 bases from J, with 13 bases between. CDR3 length: 13 amino acids. The CDR3 sequence is CASSLTGQQPQHF. CDR3 DNA: TGTGCCAGCAGCCTGACAGGCCAGCAGCCCCAGCATTTT.

The gene calls are TRBV10-1 and TRBJ2-3, with TRBD1 identical over 7 bases. V shed 6 bases, J shed 2 bases, and the junction held 11 bases outside the gene matches. CDR3 size: 16 residues. CDR1 and CDR2 (germline): WNHNN, SYGVQD (reference sequence). The CDR3 is CASSASSGQLTDTQYF. CDR3 bases: TGCGCCAGCAGCGCTTCATCGGGACAGCTCACAGATACGCAGTATTTT.

The chain couples TRBV19 to TRBJ1-4; TRBD1 aligns across 9 bases. Per germline, CDR1 LNHDA and CDR2 SQIVND (reference sequence). The CDR3 is 15 residues long. J lost 5 bases, V lost 3 bases, and 4 bases had no gene match. The CDR3 DNA reads as TGTGCCAGTAGTATTATCGGACAGGGGAATGAAAAACTGTTTTTT. Translated: CASSIIGQGNEKLFF. Full variable domain (outside the CDR3, taken from reference TRBV19 and TRBJ1-4): DGGITQSPKYLFRKEGQNVTLSCEQNLNHDAMYWYRQDPGQGLRLIYYSQIVNDFQKGDIAEGYSVSREKKESFPLTVTSAQKNPTAFYLCASSIIGQGNEKLFFGSGTQLSVL.

This chain joins TRBV2 and TRBJ1-6, with 7 bases matching TRBD1. Germline CDR1 and CDR2: SNHLY and FYNNEI. This CDR3 is built from 14 residues. J was trimmed by 11 bases and V by 8 bases; bases with no gene match: 12. For the CDR3, the DNA is TGTGCCAGCCGCAGCGCGACAGGGTGGGCACCCCTCCACTTT. This sequence encodes CASRSATGWAPLHF.

This chain joins TRBV28 and TRBJ1-2; TRBD1 is a possible D gene (6 bases). The CDR3 is made up of 15 amino acids. The germline V and J ends were trimmed by 5 bases and 0 bases, with 13 bases remaining between them. Looked up from germline, CDR1 is MDHEN and CDR2 is SYDVKM. In nucleotides, the CDR3 is TGTGCCAGCAGTGACACAGGGATAGCTAACTATGGCTACACCTTC. It is translated as CASSDTGIANYGYTF.

This clone has a count of ten or more. Within the sample, other DNA sequences also encode this same CDR3. CDR3 DNA: TGTGCCAGCTCACCGGACTCCAACTATGGCTACACCTTC. The encoded protein is CASSPDSNYGYTF. The chain uses TRBV18 and TRBJ1-2; no firm D call. Germline lookup yields CDR1 KGHSH and CDR2 LQKENI. The V gene lost 3 bases and the J gene lost 2 bases, with 7 bases spanning the gap. There are 13 residues in the CDR3.